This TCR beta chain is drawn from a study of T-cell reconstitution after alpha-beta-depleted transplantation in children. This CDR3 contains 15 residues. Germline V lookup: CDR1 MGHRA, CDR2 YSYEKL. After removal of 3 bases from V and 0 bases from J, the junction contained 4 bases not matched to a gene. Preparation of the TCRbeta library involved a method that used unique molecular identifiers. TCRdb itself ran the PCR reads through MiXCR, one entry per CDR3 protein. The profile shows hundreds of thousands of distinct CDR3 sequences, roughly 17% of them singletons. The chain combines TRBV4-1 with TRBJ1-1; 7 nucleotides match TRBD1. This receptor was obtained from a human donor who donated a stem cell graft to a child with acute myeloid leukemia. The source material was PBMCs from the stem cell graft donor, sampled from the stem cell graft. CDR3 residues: CASSQTGWLNTEAFF. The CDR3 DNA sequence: TGCGCCAGCAGCCAGACAGGGTGGTTGAACACTGAAGCTTTCTTT.